A single T cell receptor (beta chain) is shown here with its context. The antigen is unknown. 5' RACE that incorporated UMI labels was used to prepare the TRB cDNA libraries. With the 5' RACE reads reprocessed, TCRdb shows one record per CDR3 protein and no DNA. The sample holds roughly 120,000 distinct CDR3 sequences. Germline lookup yields CDR1 DFQATT and CDR2 SNEGSKA (reference sequence). The CDR3 has 14 amino acids. This specimen belongs to a study of CXCR3-negative and CXCR3-positive naive CD8 T cells. Across the whole study: Roughly 135 million TRB reads were obtained overall (about 1.5 +/- 0.3 million per library).

Definition of naive CD8+ T cells rested on a CD45RO-CCR7+CD27+CD95- profile. Points from the study as a whole: CXCR3-positive naive cells had more hydrophobic TRB CDR3s than CXCR3-negative naive cells. TRB CDR3 properties served as the basis for inferring TCR strength, and surface CD5 was comparable between naive subsets. In naive cells, CXCR3-negative and CXCR3-positive subsets had similar TRBV-TRBJ usage; memory cells differed.

This TCR was sampled from a human donor in good health. Some clones in this sample may be carry-over from other donors' samples. Sequenced sample: naive CXCR3+ CD8+ T cells from blood. Indicated subset: CD45RO-CCR7+CD27+CD95- naive CD8+ T cells expressing CXCR3 (TNR3+). The chain joins TRBV20-1 to TRBJ2-1; no DNA is available, so the TRBD2 call from TCRdb remains unchecked. The CDR3 is CSAKSSGGYNEQFF.